This is a list of T cell receptor beta chains from one sample in a study of identical twins. MiXCR was run by TCRdb on the 5' RACE reads, yielding one entry per CDR3 protein. Among about 530,000 distinct CDR3 sequences listed, about 15% were seen once. This sample also appeared in a second study, on yellow fever vaccine responses in identical twins.

Sequenced: CD4+ T cells sorted from blood. The source of these receptors is a woman between 18 and 29 years old in good health. Both conserved end residues are part of each CDR3. A D gene is named only where the DNA matches it firmly. The size entry is marked missing in some rows and otherwise reads once, few, many or a size class.

size: .; D: .; V: TRBV12-3/TRBV12-4; J: TRBJ2-1; CDR3: CASSPRLAYNEQFF
size: .; D: .; V: TRBV5-1; J: TRBJ2-1; CDR3: CASSLASSLAHNEQFF
size: .; D: TRBD1; V: TRBV7-8; J: TRBJ2-7; CDR3: CASSLDAGTGGFEQYF
size: .; D: .; V: TRBV4-1; J: TRBJ2-2; CDR3: CASSPENGLPNTGELFF
size: few; D: TRBD2; V: TRBV10-3; J: TRBJ2-1; CDR3: CAIRGREIHNEQFF
size: few; D: TRBD1; V: TRBV27; J: TRBJ2-1; CDR3: CASSRDRDAYNEQFF
size: .; D: .; V: TRBV7-9; J: TRBJ2-1; CDR3: CASSRGYSYNEQFF
size: .; D: .; V: TRBV20-1; J: TRBJ1-2; CDR3: CSARAARESYTF
size: few; D: .; V: TRBV5-1; J: TRBJ2-7; CDR3: CASSLESASFGYEQYF
size: .; D: TRBD2; V: TRBV5-4; J: TRBJ2-3; CDR3: CASSSRTSGGADTQYF
size: .; D: TRBD1; V: TRBV10-3; J: TRBJ1-2; CDR3: CAITMDRAGFGYTF
size: many; D: .; V: TRBV5-6; J: TRBJ2-1; CDR3: CASSSYAFDGSSYNEQFF
size: .; D: .; V: TRBV7-8; J: TRBJ2-7; CDR3: CASSSRVVYEQYF
size: few; D: .; V: TRBV6-1; J: TRBJ1-5; CDR3: CASSEHRQPYSNQPQHF
size: .; D: .; V: TRBV10-3; J: TRBJ2-7; CDR3: CAISEMGPLSYEQYF
size: few; D: .; V: TRBV5-1; J: TRBJ2-5; CDR3: CASSRPDQYQETQYF
size: .; D: TRBD1; V: TRBV12-3/TRBV12-4; J: TRBJ1-2; CDR3: CASSSTTRTGNYGYTF
size: .; D: TRBD1; V: TRBV3-1; J: TRBJ2-1; CDR3: CASSTQGQGARNEQFF
size: few; D: TRBD2; V: TRBV13; J: TRBJ2-7; CDR3: CASSYRLAAEQYF
size: .; D: .; V: TRBV7-2; J: TRBJ2-1; CDR3: CASSLVGSWHNEQFF
size: few; D: .; V: TRBV6-1; J: TRBJ2-5; CDR3: CASTPYPNQETQYF
size: .; D: .; V: TRBV7-9; J: TRBJ1-1; CDR3: CASSLYDTEAFF
size: .; D: TRBD2; V: TRBV15; J: TRBJ2-5; CDR3: CATVSGREETQYF
size: .; D: .; V: TRBV12-3/TRBV12-4; J: TRBJ2-1; CDR3: CASSRDSKAHEQFF
size: .; D: .; V: TRBV10-3; J: TRBJ1-5; CDR3: CAISESQPQHF
size: few; D: .; V: TRBV29-1; J: TRBJ1-2; CDR3: CSVDPRIYGYTF
size: many; D: TRBD2; V: TRBV10-2; J: TRBJ2-1; CDR3: CASATPLAGLSYNEQFF
size: .; D: TRBD1; V: TRBV14; J: .; CDR3: CASSQGTGGRNEQYF
size: .; D: .; V: TRBV6-5; J: TRBJ2-7; CDR3: CASSYLAQNSYEQYF
size: few; D: .; V: TRBV5-1; J: TRBJ2-3; CDR3: CASSLEDSRTDTQYF
size: .; D: .; V: TRBV18; J: TRBJ2-3; CDR3: CASSPPLQPTQYF
size: .; D: .; V: TRBV12-3/TRBV12-4; J: TRBJ1-2; CDR3: CASSSNYLVLDGYTF
size: .; D: TRBD2; V: TRBV7-9; J: TRBJ2-3; CDR3: CASSLRLAATDTQYF
size: .; D: .; V: TRBV6-5; J: TRBJ1-3; CDR3: CASSYRAPSGNTIYF
size: .; D: TRBD1; V: TRBV2; J: TRBJ2-1; CDR3: CASSEVGQGNHNEQFF
size: .; D: TRBD1; V: TRBV28; J: TRBJ1-5; CDR3: CASRGTGTGLTNQPQHF
size: .; D: .; V: TRBV5-1; J: TRBJ2-1; CDR3: CASSEYYNEQFF
size: many; D: .; V: TRBV10-2; J: TRBJ2-1; CDR3: CASSEGRRMDSRLGEQFF
size: few; D: .; V: TRBV7-9; J: TRBJ2-2; CDR3: CASSPEGAGELFF
size: few; D: TRBD1; V: TRBV10-3; J: TRBJ2-2; CDR3: CAIGMTGMGTGELFF
size: .; D: .; V: TRBV7-9; J: TRBJ2-7; CDR3: CASSLVGKTYEQYF
size: few; D: .; V: TRBV12-3/TRBV12-4; J: TRBJ1-2; CDR3: CASSTGQYHYGYTF
size: .; D: .; V: TRBV2; J: TRBJ2-3; CDR3: CASTPEGSGTQYF
size: .; D: .; V: TRBV27; J: TRBJ2-3; CDR3: CASSLGVADTQYF
size: .; D: .; V: TRBV5-6; J: TRBJ1-2; CDR3: CSSSQGSYGYTF
size: few; D: TRBD1; V: TRBV12-3/TRBV12-4; J: TRBJ2-2; CDR3: CASRPSDRRNTGELFF